These T cell receptor beta chains were read from a single sample in a study of beta chain features in type 1 diabetes. The method was immunoSEQ multiplex PCR; TCRdb's version includes in-frame clones alone and lacks a portion of them. The sample holds 680,000 or so clones, about a sixth seen once. Sequencing used naive CD4+ T cells from blood. The receptors here all came from a man in his late teens or twenties in good health. The CDR3 runs from the conserved cysteine through the conserved F or W. Fields, in order: J gene, CDR3 length, clone size, D gene, V gene, CDR3 protein, CDR3 DNA. D genes are given only for firm matches. Rows may omit the clone size; those that give it use once, few, many or a size class.

TRBJ2-5 | 14 | . | . | TRBV19 | CASGAPGRQETQYF | TGTGCCAGTGGGGCCCCAGGGAGACAAGAGACCCAGTACTTC
TRBJ2-5 | 14 | . | TRBD1 | TRBV5-4 | CASSPGQTKETQYF | TGTGCCAGCAGCCCGGGACAGACCAAAGAGACCCAGTACTTC
TRBJ1-3 | 14 | . | . | TRBV9 | CASSAGVSGNTIYF | TGTGCCAGCAGCGCGGGGGTTTCTGGAAACACCATATATTTT
TRBJ1-2 | 18 | few | TRBD1 | TRBV13 | CASSLGLNRGQSNYGYTF | TGTGCCAGCAGCTTAGGCCTGAACAGGGGACAATCTAACTATGGCTACACCTTC
TRBJ2-1 | 15 | . | TRBD2 | TRBV7-2 | CASSLQAGGYNEQFF | TGTGCCAGCAGCTTACAAGCGGGAGGCTACAATGAGCAGTTCTTC
TRBJ2-5 | 15 | . | . | TRBV7-3 | CASSLSRDLGVAQYF | TGTGCCAGCAGCTTATCCCGAGACCTAGGTGTCGCCCAGTACTTC
TRBJ2-3 | 16 | . | . | TRBV11-2 | CASRTTTGRSTDTQYF | TGTGCCAGCAGGACGACTACGGGCAGAAGCACAGATACGCAGTATTTT
TRBJ2-7 | 15 | . | . | TRBV13 | CASSFPGTSGLEQYF | TGTGCCAGCAGCTTTCCCGGCACCTCAGGGTTAGAGCAGTACTTC
TRBJ1-3 | 14 | few | . | TRBV7-7 | CASSPGGSGNTIYF | TGTGCCAGCAGCCCGGGGGGCTCTGGAAACACCATATATTTT
TRBJ2-1 | 15 | . | TRBD1 | TRBV25-1 | CASRGTGGAYNEQFF | TGTGCCAGCAGAGGTACAGGGGGCGCGTACAATGAGCAGTTCTTC
TRBJ2-7 | 15 | . | . | TRBV7-2 | CASSLVKGAGTEQYF | TGTGCCAGCAGCCTCGTAAAGGGGGCAGGGACTGAGCAGTACTTC
TRBJ2-3 | 16 | . | TRBD2 | TRBV11-2 | CASSSRTLADTDTQYF | TGTGCCAGCAGCTCCCGAACCCTAGCGGATACAGATACGCAGTATTTT
TRBJ1-5 | 14 | few | . | TRBV2 | CASSENAVHQPQHF | TGTGCCAGCAGTGAAAACGCTGTACATCAGCCCCAGCATTTT
TRBJ2-7 | 11 | . | . | TRBV11-2 | CASTTRHEQYF | TGTGCCAGCACCACCCGCCACGAGCAGTACTTC
TRBJ1-2 | 16 | . | . | TRBV29-1 | CSARTGDPQVNYGYTF | TGCAGCGCTAGGACTGGGGACCCACAGGTTAACTATGGCTACACCTTC
TRBJ1-1 | 12 | few | . | TRBV28 | CASSSTHTEAFF | TGTGCCAGCAGTTCTACTCACACTGAAGCTTTCTTT
TRBJ1-2 | 12 | . | . | TRBV28 | CASSFRGYGYTF | TGTGCCAGCAGTTTCAGAGGGTACGGCTACACCTTC
TRBJ2-1 | 16 | few | . | TRBV6-5 | CASSYWGRRTYNEQFF | TGTGCCAGCAGTTACTGGGGGAGGAGGACCTACAATGAGCAGTTCTTC
TRBJ2-3 | 19 | few | TRBD2 | TRBV4-3 | CASSQASRTGLAGADTQYF | TGCGCCAGCAGCCAAGCGTCGCGGACGGGACTAGCGGGGGCAGATACGCAGTATTTT
TRBJ2-2 | 16 | few | TRBD2 | TRBV7-3 | CASGRSSGIGRGELFF | TGTGCCAGCGGCCGTTCTAGCGGGATAGGTCGCGGGGAGCTGTTTTTT
TRBJ1-5 | 16 | once | TRBD1 | TRBV28 | CASSLRWGQGGQPQHF | TGTGCCAGCAGTTTGCGGTGGGGACAGGGCGGTCAGCCCCAGCATTTT
TRBJ2-7 | 17 | . | . | TRBV27 | CASSFRAGQYSSYEQYF | TGTGCCAGCAGTTTCCGGGCCGGGCAGTACAGCTCCTACGAGCAGTACTTC
TRBJ2-3 | 16 | few | TRBD1 | TRBV7-3 | CASSFTGARSTDTQYF | TGTGCCAGCAGCTTTACAGGGGCCCGAAGCACAGATACGCAGTATTTT
TRBJ2-2 | 15 | . | . | TRBV10-3 | CAISESQGSTGELFF | TGTGCCATCAGTGAGTCCCAGGGAAGCACCGGGGAGCTGTTTTTT
TRBJ1-6 | 17 | few | TRBD1 | TRBV9 | CASSTRPSDRANSPLHF | TGTGCCAGCAGCACCCGCCCCTCGGACAGGGCTAATTCACCCCTCCACTTT
TRBJ2-1 | 16 | . | TRBD2 | TRBV7-2 | CASSLVGGGRSDEQFF | TGTGCCAGCAGCTTAGTTGGGGGAGGGCGGAGCGATGAGCAGTTCTTC
TRBJ1-4 | 15 | . | . | TRBV4-3 | CASSQDLTASEKLFF | TGCGCCAGCAGCCAAGACCTGACAGCAAGTGAAAAACTGTTTTTT
TRBJ1-6 | 14 | . | TRBD1 | TRBV5-1 | CASSHGTGVSPLHF | TGCGCCAGCAGTCACGGGACAGGGGTTTCACCCCTCCACTTT
TRBJ2-3 | 15 | . | . | TRBV19 | CASSIRKAPGDTQYF | TGTGCCAGTAGTATTCGGAAGGCCCCGGGAGATACGCAGTATTTT
TRBJ2-7 | 16 | . | . | TRBV9 | CASSARRGPYSYEQYF | TGTGCCAGCAGCGCGCGAAGGGGCCCTTACTCCTACGAGCAGTACTTC
TRBJ2-7 | 14 | . | . | TRBV4-3 | CASSQEGLEGEQYF | TGCGCCAGCAGCCAAGAAGGGCTTGAGGGGGAGCAGTACTTC
TRBJ2-5 | 16 | few | TRBD1 | TRBV18 | CASSPSDRARQETQYF | TGTGCCAGCTCACCTTCGGACAGGGCTCGTCAAGAGACCCAGTACTTC
TRBJ1-2 | 13 | few | . | TRBV9 | CASSVGQAHGYTF | TGTGCCAGCAGCGTAGGACAGGCCCATGGCTACACCTTC
TRBJ2-1 | 14 | . | TRBD2 | TRBV6-5 | CASSDSGTGDEQFF | TGTGCCAGCAGCGATAGCGGGACGGGGGATGAGCAGTTCTTC
TRBJ2-7 | 16 | . | TRBD2 | TRBV28 | CASSFSRGGASYEQYF | TGTGCCAGCAGTTTCTCTCGGGGGGGCGCTTCCTACGAGCAGTACTTC
TRBJ2-5 | 11 | few | . | TRBV18 | CASSREETQYF | TGTGCCAGCTCAAGAGAAGAGACCCAGTACTTC
TRBJ2-4 | 15 | . | . | TRBV14 | CASSQDGLAKNIQYF | TGTGCCAGCAGCCAAGACGGCCTAGCCAAAAACATTCAGTACTTC
TRBJ2-3 | 15 | . | . | TRBV6-5 | CASSNRDTGTDTQYF | TGTGCCAGCAGTAACCGGGACACTGGCACAGATACGCAGTATTTT
TRBJ2-7 | 17 | . | TRBD2 | TRBV7-2 | CASSLDGSGGRTYEQYF | TGTGCCAGCAGCTTAGATGGTAGCGGGGGGCGAACCTACGAGCAGTACTTC
TRBJ2-7 | 14 | . | . | TRBV6-5 | CASSTSREAYEQYF | TGTGCCAGCAGTACTTCTAGGGAGGCCTACGAGCAGTACTTC
TRBJ2-1 | 15 | . | . | TRBV5-4 | CASSRQGGAHNEQFF | TGTGCCAGCAGCCGGCAGGGGGGGGCTCACAATGAGCAGTTCTTC
TRBJ1-3 | 15 | . | . | TRBV5-1 | CASSLPALSGNTIYF | TGCGCCAGCAGCTTACCGGCTCTCTCTGGAAACACCATATATTTT
TRBJ2-2 | 15 | . | TRBD1 | TRBV7-9 | CASSLGRGSTGELFF | TGTGCCAGCAGCTTAGGCAGGGGGAGCACCGGGGAGCTGTTTTTT
TRBJ1-2 | 16 | . | . | TRBV28 | CASRDWEWGANYGYTF | TGTGCCAGCAGGGATTGGGAATGGGGAGCTAACTATGGCTACACCTTC
TRBJ2-1 | 11 | few | TRBD1 | TRBV5-1 | CASSGTGLQFF | TGCGCCAGCAGTGGGACAGGGCTGCAGTTCTTC
TRBJ1-1 | 11 | . | . | TRBV20-1 | CSARDYVEAFF | TGCAGTGCTAGAGATTATGTTGAAGCTTTCTTT
TRBJ2-3 | 15 | few | . | TRBV7-8 | CASSLRGPSTDTQYF | TGTGCCAGCAGCTTACGGGGGCCCAGCACAGATACGCAGTATTTT
TRBJ1-1 | 13 | few | . | TRBV6-6 | CASSFAGGSEAFF | TGTGCCAGCAGTTTCGCGGGGGGTTCTGAAGCTTTCTTT
TRBJ1-5 | 13 | . | . | TRBV19 | CASSILGRQPQHF | TGTGCCAGTAGTATTTTAGGACGTCAGCCCCAGCATTTT
TRBJ1-1 | 15 | . | TRBD1 | TRBV9 | CASSVSGTGYTEAFF | TGTGCCAGCAGCGTCTCCGGGACAGGGTACACTGAAGCTTTCTTT
TRBJ2-7 | 14 | . | . | TRBV19 | CASRPRTEMYEQYF | TGTGCCAGTAGACCGAGGACAGAGATGTACGAGCAGTACTTC
TRBJ2-7 | 13 | . | . | TRBV7-2 | CASSPRQTYEQYF | TGTGCCAGCAGCCCCAGACAGACCTACGAGCAGTACTTC
TRBJ2-3 | 12 | few | . | TRBV19 | CASTNWRDTQYF | TGTGCCAGTACCAATTGGAGAGATACGCAGTATTTT
TRBJ2-1 | 16 | . | TRBD2 | TRBV5-1 | CASSPTGLAGVNEQFF | TGCGCCAGCAGCCCGACGGGACTAGCGGGAGTTAATGAGCAGTTCTTC
TRBJ2-5 | 17 | . | . | TRBV21-1 | CASRGYVTSGFQETQYF | TGTGCCAGCAGAGGCTACGTGACTAGCGGGTTCCAAGAGACCCAGTACTTC
TRBJ2-6 | 19 | . | . | TRBV2 | CASRPQAAPGRSGANVLTF | TGTGCCAGCAGACCCCAAGCAGCCCCGGGGCGCTCTGGGGCCAACGTCCTGACTTTC